The next 12 T cell receptor beta chains were all read from a single sample in a study of T cell responses to AZD1222 COVID-19 vaccine. Assay: immunoSEQ multiplex PCR; the TCRdb copy retains only in-frame clones and omits some. This table has tens of thousands of clones, roughly nine tenths appearing once. The input for sequencing was peripheral blood, taken 28 days after the second AZD1222 dose. All receptors come from an adult who received the AZD1222 COVID-19 vaccine.

The V and J genes are TRBV20-1 and TRBJ1-2; D unclear. The CDR3 extends over 11 amino acids. V lost 6 bases and J 5 bases, leaving 10 bases between the germline ends. CDR1 is DFQATT, CDR2 SNEGSKA, per germline (reference sequence). The CDR3 nucleotides read TGCAGTGCAGAACGTTCATATGGCTACACCTTC. It specifies CSAERSYGYTF.

This sequence joins TRBV28 and TRBJ2-7; D possibly uses TRBD1 or TRBD2 (6 bases each). V was pared by 3 bases and J by 4 bases, with 10 bases between. From germline, CDR1 is MDHEN and CDR2 SYDVKM. CDR3 length equals 13 residues. CDR3 sequence reads: CASSLGGSYEQYF. As DNA, the CDR3 is TGTGCCAGCAGTTTGGGGGGCTCTTACGAGCAGTACTTC.

This clone was counted once. The chain carries TRBV19 and TRBJ1-2; 8 bases fit TRBD1. Germline V CDR1 and CDR2: LNHDA, SQIVND (reference sequence). Trimming removed 5 bases from V and 1 base from J; junction bases left unmatched: 9. The CDR3 consists of 16 residues. DNA of the CDR3: TGTGCCAGTAGTCCTACCGGACAGGGTGGTAACTATGGCTACACCTTC. Translating gives CASSPTGQGGNYGYTF.

This sequence joins TRBV5-4 and TRBJ1-3; weak D call: TRBD1 (6 bases). Germline lookup yields CDR1 SGHNT and CDR2 YYREEE (reference sequence). V lost 4 bases and J lost 0, with 11 bases in between. CDR3 length: 15 amino acids. The CDR3 spells CASSLGQSSGNTIYF. The CDR3 coding sequence is TGTGCCAGCAGCCTCGGACAGAGCTCTGGAAACACCATATATTTT.

The V call is TRBV7-2, the J call TRBJ1-2, with a weak D call TRBD1 (5 bases). Germline V gives CDR1 SGHTA, CDR2 FQGNSA. The CDR3 runs 15 residues. V dropped 1 base and J dropped 8 bases, with 17 bases sitting between them. CDR3 region: CASSLDEFGAGGYTF. The CDR3 region has the DNA TGTGCCAGCAGCTTAGACGAGTTTGGGGCGGGAGGCTACACCTTC.

The V gene is TRBV6-5, the J gene TRBJ2-5; tentative D call: TRBD1 (6 bases). The CDR3 has 11 residues. V dropped 6 bases and J dropped 4 bases, with 6 bases sitting between them. Germline V gives CDR1 MNHEY, CDR2 SVGAGI. The DNA for the CDR3 is TGTGCCAGCAGCAGGGGAGAGACCCAGTACTTC. Translated: CASSRGETQYF.

This chain joins TRBV12-3 or TRBV12-4 and TRBJ1-1; D call uncertain. The germline V and J ends were trimmed by 3 bases and 0 bases, with 2 bases remaining between them. This CDR3 has 12 residues. The CDR3 DNA is TGTGCCAGCAGTTTCATGAACACTGAAGCTTTCTTT. Amino acid sequence: CASSFMNTEAFF.

In this sample, this clone turned up once. The chain combines TRBV12-3 or TRBV12-4 with TRBJ2-7; D perhaps matches TRBD1 (6 bases). The CDR3 totals 13 residues. V lost 3 bases, J lost 7 bases, and 13 bases lay in between. DNA for the CDR3: TGTGCCAGCAGTTTCGGAACAGGGCGGGAGCAGTACTTC. This codes for CASSFGTGREQYF.

The rearrangement links TRBV6-4 to TRBJ2-7; 10 bases align to TRBD2. This CDR3 is 13 amino acids long. Unmatched junction bases numbered 2, after V lost 6 bases and J lost 3 bases. Germline V gives CDR1 MRHNA, CDR2 SNTAGT. The CDR3 region is CASSLAGVYEQYF. CDR3 sequence (DNA): TGTGCCAGCAGCCTAGCGGGAGTCTACGAGCAGTACTTC.

The chain couples TRBV6-1 to TRBJ1-5; D unresolved. V lost 3 bases, J lost 6 bases, and 15 bases lay in between. CDR1 is MNHNS and CDR2 is SASEGT in the germline V gene. The CDR3 runs to 15 residues. CDR3 in amino acids: CASSEVSHWGQPQHF. CDR3 in DNA: TGTGCCAGCAGTGAGGTTTCCCACTGGGGTCAGCCCCAGCATTTT.

The genes are TRBV4-1 and TRBJ2-5; no reliable D call. This CDR3 spans 14 amino acids. V was shortened by 0 bases and J by 4 bases, with 9 bases between the two germline ends. The germline CDR1 and CDR2 sequences are MGHRA and YSYEKL. As DNA, the CDR3 is TGCGCCAGCAGCCAAGATCGTCGCGGAGAGACCCAGTACTTC. This gives the protein CASSQDRRGETQYF.

The rearrangement uses TRBV5-1 and TRBJ1-2; D remains unclear. V gave up 5 bases and J gave up 8 bases, with 25 bases separating them. From germline, CDR1 is SGHRS and CDR2 YFSETQ. The CDR3 consists of 16 residues. CDR3 sequence reads: CASRGDATYTMEGYTF. CDR3 nucleotide sequence: TGCGCCAGCAGAGGTGACGCTACTTATACTATGGAGGGCTACACCTTC.